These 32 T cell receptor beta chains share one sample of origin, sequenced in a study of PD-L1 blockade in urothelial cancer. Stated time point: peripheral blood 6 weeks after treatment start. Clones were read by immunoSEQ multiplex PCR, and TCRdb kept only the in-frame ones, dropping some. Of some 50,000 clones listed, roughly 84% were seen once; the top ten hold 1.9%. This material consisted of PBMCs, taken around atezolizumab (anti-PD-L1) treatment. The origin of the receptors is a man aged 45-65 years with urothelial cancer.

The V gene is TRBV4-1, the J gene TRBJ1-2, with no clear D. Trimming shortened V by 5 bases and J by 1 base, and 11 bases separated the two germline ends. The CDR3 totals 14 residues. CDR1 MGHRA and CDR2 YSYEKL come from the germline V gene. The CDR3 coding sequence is TGCGCCAGCAGCTCCCCGGGGATTAACTATGGCTACACCTTC. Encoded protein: CASSSPGINYGYTF.

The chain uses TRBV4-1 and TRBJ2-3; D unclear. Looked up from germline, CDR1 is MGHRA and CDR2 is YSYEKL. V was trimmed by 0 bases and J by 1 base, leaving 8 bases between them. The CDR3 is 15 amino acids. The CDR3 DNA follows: TGCGCCAGCAGCCAAGACCCCTCGGGCACAGATACGCAGTATTTT. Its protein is CASSQDPSGTDTQYF.

The CDR3 DNA is TGTGCCAGCAGCGTAAACACTAGCCCCAGAGTTAGTGCAGATACGCAGTATTTT. Its protein is CASSVNTSPRVSADTQYF. V gene TRBV9 combines with J gene TRBJ2-3; tentatively, D is TRBD2 (6 bases). Deletions cut 1 base from V and 4 bases from J, with 22 bases between. This CDR3 spans 18 amino acids. Germline CDR1 and CDR2: SGDLS and YYNGEE.

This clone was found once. This CDR3 is CASSLDSDRGYGYTF. The CDR3 coding sequence is TGTGCCAGCAGCTTGGACAGCGACAGGGGCTATGGCTACACCTTC. This sequence joins TRBV7-8 and TRBJ1-2, with 8 bases aligning to TRBD1. The V and J ends lost 3 bases and 4 bases, in that order; junction bases with no gene match: 7. Germline CDR1 is SGHVS and CDR2 is FQNEAQ. This CDR3 has 15 residues.

The DNA for the CDR3 is TGTGCCAGCAGTCACCCTAGCGGGGTGACGGGCGGGGAGCTGTTTTTT. It is translated as CASSHPSGVTGGELFF. The rearrangement joins TRBV25-1 to TRBJ2-2; 9 nucleotides match TRBD2. CDR1 is MGHDK, CDR2 SYGVNS, per germline. The CDR3 spans 16 residues. J was trimmed by 7 bases and V by 5 bases; bases with no gene match: 11.

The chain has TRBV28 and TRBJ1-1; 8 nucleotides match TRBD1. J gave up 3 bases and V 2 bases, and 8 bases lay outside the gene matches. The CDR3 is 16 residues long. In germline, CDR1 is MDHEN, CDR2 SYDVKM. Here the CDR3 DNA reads TGTGCCAGCAGTTTACTGCCAGGGGGCTTGTACACTGAAGCTTTCTTT. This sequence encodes CASSLLPGGLYTEAFF. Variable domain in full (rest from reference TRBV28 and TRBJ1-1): DVKVTQSSRYLVKRTGEKVFLECVQDMDHENMFWYRQDPGLGLRLIYFSYDVKMKEKGDIPEGYSVSREKKERFSLILESASTNQTSMYLCASSLLPGGLYTEAFFGQGTRLTVV.

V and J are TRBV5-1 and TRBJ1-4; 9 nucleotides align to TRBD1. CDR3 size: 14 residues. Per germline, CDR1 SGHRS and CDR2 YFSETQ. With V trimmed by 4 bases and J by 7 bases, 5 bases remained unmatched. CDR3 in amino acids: CASSHDRGGEKLFF. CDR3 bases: TGCGCCAGCAGCCACGACAGGGGGGGTGAAAAACTGTTTTTT.

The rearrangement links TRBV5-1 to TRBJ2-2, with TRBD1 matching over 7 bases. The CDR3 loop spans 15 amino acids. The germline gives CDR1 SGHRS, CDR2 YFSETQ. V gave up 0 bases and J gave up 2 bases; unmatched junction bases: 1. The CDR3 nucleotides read TGCGCCAGCAGCTTGGACAGGGGAAACACCGGGGAGCTGTTTTTT. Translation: CASSLDRGNTGELFF. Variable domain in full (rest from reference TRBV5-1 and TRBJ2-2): KAGVTQTPRYLIKTRGQQVTLSCSPISGHRSVSWYQQTPGQGLQFLFEYFSETQRNKGNFPGRFSGRQFSNSRSEMNVSTLELGDSALYLCASSLDRGNTGELFFGEGSRLTVL.

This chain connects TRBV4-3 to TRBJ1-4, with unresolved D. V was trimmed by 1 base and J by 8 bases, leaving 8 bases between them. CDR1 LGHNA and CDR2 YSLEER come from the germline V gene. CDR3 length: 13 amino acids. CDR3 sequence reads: CASSQVRREKLFF. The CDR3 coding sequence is TGCGCCAGCAGCCAAGTGAGGCGAGAAAAACTGTTTTTT.

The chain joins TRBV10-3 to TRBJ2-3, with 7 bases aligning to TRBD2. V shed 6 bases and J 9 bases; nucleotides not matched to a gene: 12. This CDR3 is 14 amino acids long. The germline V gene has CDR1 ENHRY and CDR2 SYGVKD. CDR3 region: CAIRKGGENRTQYF. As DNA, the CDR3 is TGTGCCATCAGGAAGGGAGGGGAAAACCGGACGCAGTATTTT.

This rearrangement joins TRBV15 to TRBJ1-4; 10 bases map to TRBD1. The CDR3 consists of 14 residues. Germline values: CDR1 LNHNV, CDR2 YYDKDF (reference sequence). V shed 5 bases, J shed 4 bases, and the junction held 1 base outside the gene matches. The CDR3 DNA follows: TGTGCCACCAGCCGGGACAGGGGTAATGAAAAACTGTTTTTT. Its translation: CATSRDRGNEKLFF.

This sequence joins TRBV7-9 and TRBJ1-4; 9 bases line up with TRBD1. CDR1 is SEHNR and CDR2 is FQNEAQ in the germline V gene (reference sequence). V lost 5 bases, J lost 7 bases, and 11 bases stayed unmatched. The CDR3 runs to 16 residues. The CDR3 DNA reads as TGTGCCAGCAGCCAAAAAACCGGGACAGGGCTTGAAAAACTGTTTTTT. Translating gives CASSQKTGTGLEKLFF.

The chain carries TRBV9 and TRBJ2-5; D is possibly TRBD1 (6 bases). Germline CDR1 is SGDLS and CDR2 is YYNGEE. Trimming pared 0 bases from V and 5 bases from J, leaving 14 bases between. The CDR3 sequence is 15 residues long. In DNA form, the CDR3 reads TGTGCCAGCAGCGTAGGTAACAGGGTGCCGGAGACCCAGTACTTC. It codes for CASSVGNRVPETQYF.

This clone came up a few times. The CDR3 sequence is CASSLPGLAGVREQFF. The CDR3 bases are TGTGCCAGCAGCTTACCGGGACTAGCGGGAGTACGGGAGCAGTTCTTC. J is TRBJ2-1 and V is TRBV5-6; 14 bases line up with TRBD2. The CDR3 is 16 amino acids. Germline V lookup: CDR1 SGHDT, CDR2 YYEEEE. J gave up 10 bases and V 2 bases, and 8 bases lay outside the gene matches.

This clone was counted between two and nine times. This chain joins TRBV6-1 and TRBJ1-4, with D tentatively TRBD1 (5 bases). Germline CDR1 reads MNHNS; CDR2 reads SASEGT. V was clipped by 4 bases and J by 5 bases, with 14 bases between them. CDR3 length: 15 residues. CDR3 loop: CASSARGTGNEKLFF. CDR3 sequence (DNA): TGTGCCAGCAGTGCCCGGGGGACGGGAAATGAAAAACTGTTTTTT.

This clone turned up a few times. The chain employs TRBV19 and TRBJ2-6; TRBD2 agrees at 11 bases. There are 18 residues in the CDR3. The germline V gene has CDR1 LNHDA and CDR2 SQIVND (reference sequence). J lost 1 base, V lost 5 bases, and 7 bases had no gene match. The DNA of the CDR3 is TGTGCCAGTAGTGCTGGGACTAGCGGAGAGTCTGGGGCCAACGTCCTGACTTTC. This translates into CASSAGTSGESGANVLTF. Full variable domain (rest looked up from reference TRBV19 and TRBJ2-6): DGGITQSPKYLFRKEGQNVTLSCEQNLNHDAMYWYRQDPGQGLRLIYYSQIVNDFQKGDIAEGYSVSREKKESFPLTVTSAQKNPTAFYLCASSAGTSGESGANVLTFGAGSRLTVL.

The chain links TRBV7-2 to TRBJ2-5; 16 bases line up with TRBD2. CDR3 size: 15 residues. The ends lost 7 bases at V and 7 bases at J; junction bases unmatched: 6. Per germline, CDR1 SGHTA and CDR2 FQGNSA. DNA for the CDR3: TGTGCCAGCACCTTCGGGACTAGCGGGAGGGGGACCCAGTACTTC. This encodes CASTFGTSGRGTQYF. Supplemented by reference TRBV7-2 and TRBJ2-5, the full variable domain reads GAGVSQSPSNKVTEKGKDVELRCDPISGHTALYWYRQSLGQGLEFLIYFQGNSAPDKSGLPSDRFSAERTGGSVSTLTIQRTQQEDSAVYLCASTFGTSGRGTQYFGPGTRLLVL.

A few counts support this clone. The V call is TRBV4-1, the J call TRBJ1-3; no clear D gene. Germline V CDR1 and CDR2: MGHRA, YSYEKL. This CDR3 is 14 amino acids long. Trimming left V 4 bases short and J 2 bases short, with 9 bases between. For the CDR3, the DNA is TGCGCCAGCAGCCTTGAAGCGGCTGGAAACACCATATATTTT. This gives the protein CASSLEAAGNTIYF.

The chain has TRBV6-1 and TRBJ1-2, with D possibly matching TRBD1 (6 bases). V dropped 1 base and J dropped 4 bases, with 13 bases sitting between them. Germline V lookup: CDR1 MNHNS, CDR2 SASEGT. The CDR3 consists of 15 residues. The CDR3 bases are TGTGCCAGCAGTGAAGGGACAGTGACCTTCTATGGCTACACCTTC. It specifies CASSEGTVTFYGYTF.

CDR3 region: CSVDGLAGGMSSTDTQYF. The CDR3 DNA reads as TGCAGCGTTGATGGTCTAGCGGGGGGTATGTCTAGCACAGATACGCAGTATTTT. V gene TRBV29-1 combines with J gene TRBJ2-3; 11 nucleotides agree with TRBD2. Germline CDR1 reads SQVTM; CDR2 reads ANQGSEA. Losses at the gene ends were 3 bases for V and 0 bases for J; bases not matched to a gene: 11. CDR3 length: 18 residues.

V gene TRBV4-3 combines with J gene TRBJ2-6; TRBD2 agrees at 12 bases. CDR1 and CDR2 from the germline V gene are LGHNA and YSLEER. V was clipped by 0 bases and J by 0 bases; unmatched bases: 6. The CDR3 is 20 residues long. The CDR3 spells CASSQDLAGGHSSGANVLTF. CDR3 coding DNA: TGCGCCAGCAGCCAAGATCTAGCGGGAGGGCATAGCTCTGGGGCCAACGTCCTGACTTTC.

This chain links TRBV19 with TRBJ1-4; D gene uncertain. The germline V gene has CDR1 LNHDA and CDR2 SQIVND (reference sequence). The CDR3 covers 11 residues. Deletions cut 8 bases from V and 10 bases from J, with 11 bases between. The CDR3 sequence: CASASIGKLFF. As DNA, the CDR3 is TGTGCCAGTGCCTCAATCGGAAAACTGTTTTTT.

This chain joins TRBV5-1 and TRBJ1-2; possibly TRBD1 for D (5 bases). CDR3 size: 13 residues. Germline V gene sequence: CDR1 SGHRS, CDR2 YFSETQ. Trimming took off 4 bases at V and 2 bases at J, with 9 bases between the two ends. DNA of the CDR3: TGCGCCAGCAGCCTCCGACAGAACTATGGCTACACCTTC. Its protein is CASSLRQNYGYTF.

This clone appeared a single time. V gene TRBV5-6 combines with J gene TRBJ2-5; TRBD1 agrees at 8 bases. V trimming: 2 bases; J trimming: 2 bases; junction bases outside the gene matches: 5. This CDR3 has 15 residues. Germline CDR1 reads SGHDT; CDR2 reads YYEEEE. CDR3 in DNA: TGTGCCAGCAGCTTTGGAAGGACAGGGCAAGAGACCCAGTACTTC. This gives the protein CASSFGRTGQETQYF. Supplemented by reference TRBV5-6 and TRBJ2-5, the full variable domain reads DAGVTQSPTHLIKTRGQQVTLRCSPKSGHDTVSWYQQALGQGPQFIFQYYEEEERQRGNFPDRFSGHQFPNYSSELNVNALLLGDSALYLCASSFGRTGQETQYFGPGTRLLVL.

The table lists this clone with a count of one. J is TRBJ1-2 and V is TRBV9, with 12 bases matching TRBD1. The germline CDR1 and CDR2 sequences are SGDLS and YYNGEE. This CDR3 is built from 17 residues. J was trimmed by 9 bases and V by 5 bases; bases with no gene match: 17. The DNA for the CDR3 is TGTGCCAGCAGTTCGACGGCCGGGACAGGGGGCGCGGGCCGCTACACCTTC. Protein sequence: CASSSTAGTGGAGRYTF. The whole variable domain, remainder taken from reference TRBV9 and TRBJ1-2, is DSGVTQTPKHLITATGQRVTLRCSPRSGDLSVYWYQQSLDQGLQFLIQYYNGEERAKGNILERFSAQQFPDLHSELNLSSLELGDSALYFCASSSTAGTGGAGRYTFGSGTRLTVV.

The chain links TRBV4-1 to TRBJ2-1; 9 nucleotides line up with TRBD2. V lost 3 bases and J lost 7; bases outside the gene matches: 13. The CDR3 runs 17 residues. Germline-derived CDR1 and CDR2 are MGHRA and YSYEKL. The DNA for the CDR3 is TGCGCCAGCAGCCACGTACTAGCGGGCACGACAGGGAATGAGCAGTTCTTC. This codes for CASSHVLAGTTGNEQFF.

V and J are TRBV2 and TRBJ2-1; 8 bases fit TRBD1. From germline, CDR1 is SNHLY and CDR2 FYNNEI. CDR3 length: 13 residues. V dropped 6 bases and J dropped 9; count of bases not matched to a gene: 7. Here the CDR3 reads CASSPTGAAEQFF. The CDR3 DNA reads TGTGCCAGCAGCCCGACAGGGGCGGCTGAGCAGTTCTTC.

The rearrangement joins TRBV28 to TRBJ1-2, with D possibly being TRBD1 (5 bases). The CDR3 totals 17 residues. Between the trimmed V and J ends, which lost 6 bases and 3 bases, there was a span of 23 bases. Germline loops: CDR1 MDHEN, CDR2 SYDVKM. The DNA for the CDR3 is TGTGCCAGCAGCTCTATCATGGGGGGAACGGTCGACTATGGCTACACCTTC. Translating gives CASSSIMGGTVDYGYTF.

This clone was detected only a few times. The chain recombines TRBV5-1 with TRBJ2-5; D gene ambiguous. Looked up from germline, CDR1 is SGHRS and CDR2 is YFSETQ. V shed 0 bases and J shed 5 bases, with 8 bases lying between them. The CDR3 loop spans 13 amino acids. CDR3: CASSLGLVETQYF. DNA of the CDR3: TGCGCCAGCAGCTTGGGGTTAGTGGAGACCCAGTACTTC.

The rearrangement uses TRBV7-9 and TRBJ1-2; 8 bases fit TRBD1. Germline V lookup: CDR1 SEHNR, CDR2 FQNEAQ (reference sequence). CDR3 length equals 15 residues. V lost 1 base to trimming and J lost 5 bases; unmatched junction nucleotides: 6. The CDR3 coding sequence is TGTGCCAGCAGCTTAGAGCAGGGGGCTTTTTATGGCTACACCTTC. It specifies CASSLEQGAFYGYTF.

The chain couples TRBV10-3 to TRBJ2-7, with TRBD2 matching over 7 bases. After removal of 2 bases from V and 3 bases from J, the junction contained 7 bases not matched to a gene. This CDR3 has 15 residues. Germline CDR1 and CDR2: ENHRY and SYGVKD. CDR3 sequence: CAISEPTSLHYEQYF. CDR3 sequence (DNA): TGTGCCATCAGTGAGCCGACTAGCCTCCACTACGAGCAGTACTTC.

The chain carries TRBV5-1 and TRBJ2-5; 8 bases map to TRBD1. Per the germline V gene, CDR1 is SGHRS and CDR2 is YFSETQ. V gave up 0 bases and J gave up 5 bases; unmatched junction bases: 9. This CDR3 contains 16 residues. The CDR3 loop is CASSLEGQGYIETQYF. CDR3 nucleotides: TGCGCCAGCAGCTTGGAAGGACAGGGTTATATCGAGACCCAGTACTTC.